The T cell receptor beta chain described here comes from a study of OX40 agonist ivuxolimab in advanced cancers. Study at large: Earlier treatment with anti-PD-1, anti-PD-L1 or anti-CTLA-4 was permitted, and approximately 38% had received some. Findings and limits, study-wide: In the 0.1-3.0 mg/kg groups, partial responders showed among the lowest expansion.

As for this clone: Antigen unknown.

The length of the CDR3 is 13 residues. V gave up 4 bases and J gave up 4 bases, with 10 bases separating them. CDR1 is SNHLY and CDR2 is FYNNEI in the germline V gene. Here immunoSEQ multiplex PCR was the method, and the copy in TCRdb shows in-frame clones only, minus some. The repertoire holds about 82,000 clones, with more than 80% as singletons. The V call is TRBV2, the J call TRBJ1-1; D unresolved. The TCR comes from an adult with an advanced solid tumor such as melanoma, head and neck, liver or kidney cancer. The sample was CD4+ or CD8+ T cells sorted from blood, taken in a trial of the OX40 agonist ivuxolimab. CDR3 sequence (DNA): TGTGCCAGCAGTGGTAAAGGTCTCACTGAAGCTTTCTTT. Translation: CASSGKGLTEAFF.